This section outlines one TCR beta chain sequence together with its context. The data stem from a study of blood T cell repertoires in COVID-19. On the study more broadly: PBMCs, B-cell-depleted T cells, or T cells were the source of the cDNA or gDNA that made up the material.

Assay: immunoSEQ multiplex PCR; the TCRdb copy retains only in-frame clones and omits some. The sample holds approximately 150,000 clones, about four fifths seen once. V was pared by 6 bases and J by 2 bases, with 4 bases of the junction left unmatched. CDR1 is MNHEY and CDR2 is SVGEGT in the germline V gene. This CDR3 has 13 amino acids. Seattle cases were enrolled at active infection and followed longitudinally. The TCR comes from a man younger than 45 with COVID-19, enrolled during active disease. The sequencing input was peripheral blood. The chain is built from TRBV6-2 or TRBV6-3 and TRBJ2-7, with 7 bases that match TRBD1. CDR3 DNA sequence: TGTGCCAGCAGCTATACAGGGGCCTACGAGCAGTACTTC. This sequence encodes CASSYTGAYEQYF.